Listed below are T cell receptor beta chains from one sample, sequenced in a study of PD-1 blockade in classical Hodgkin lymphoma. TCRdb keeps only in-frame clones here, not all; method: immunoSEQ multiplex PCR. The sample gives some 24,000 clones, 72% of which show up once; 25% to 30% is in the top ten. The material was peripheral blood mononuclear cells (PBMCs), obtained before the fourth cycle of nivolumab. Source of these receptors: a human donor with classical Hodgkin lymphoma. Each CDR3 is given with its conserved first and last residue. D genes are given only for firm matches. Where a row states a size, it is once, few, many or the class of an expanded clone; other rows omit it.

d_call j_call clone_size v_call cdr3_nt cdr3_aa
- TRBJ2-7 - TRBV27 TGTGCCAGCAGTCGAAAGGGGCCTGAGTACGAGCAGTACTTC CASSRKGPEYEQYF
- TRBJ2-7 few TRBV2 TGTGCCAGCAGTGAAGAGGGCAGAGGCGAGCAGTACTTC CASSEEGRGEQYF
- TRBJ1-2 - TRBV28 TGTGCCAGCAGTTTCGGAGGCATTGGCTACACCTTC CASSFGGIGYTF
- TRBJ2-6 once TRBV19 TGTGCCGCCGGTTATGGGGCCAACGTCCTGACTTTC CAAGYGANVLTF
- TRBJ1-1 few TRBV5-4 TGTGCCAGCAGCCGAAAGGACCGGAACACTGAAGCTTTCTTT CASSRKDRNTEAFF
TRBD2 TRBJ2-1 once TRBV7-3 TGTGCCAGCAGCCCCTCGGGGGGTGGGGGAGGTGAGCAGTTCTTC CASSPSGGGGGEQFF
- TRBJ1-2 - TRBV10-3 TGTGCCATCAGTGAGTCGATGGCAGGGTTTTCGTATGGCTACACCTTC CAISESMAGFSYGYTF
- TRBJ1-5 few TRBV2 TGTGCCAGCGGAGTACAAAGCAATCAGCCCCAGCATTTT CASGVQSNQPQHF
TRBD1 TRBJ1-4 few TRBV2 TGTGCCAGCAGTGTCGACAGGGTGAATGAAAAACTGTTTTTT CASSVDRVNEKLFF
- TRBJ1-5 - TRBV20-1 TGCAGGGGACTTCAGCCCCAGCATTTT CRGLQPQHF
TRBD2 TRBJ2-5 - TRBV19 TGTGCCAGTGCCGAGGAGGCTAGCGGGGGCCAAGAGACCCAGTACTTC CASAEEASGGQETQYF
- TRBJ1-6 - TRBV14 TGTGCCAGCAGCCGCGGCCGAGACGCACATTCACCCCTCCACTTT CASSRGRDAHSPLHF
- TRBJ1-2 - TRBV27 TGTGCCAGCTCCCCGGTTATAGCTACTGGTGGCTACACCTTC CASSPVIATGGYTF
TRBD1 TRBJ2-6 - TRBV14 TGTGCCAGCAGCCAAAGACAGGGGATTCGGGCCAACGTCCTGACTTTC CASSQRQGIRANVLTF
TRBD1 TRBJ1-1 - TRBV19 TGTGCCAGTAGTTCCCAGGGGGCAAGGGGCACTGAAGCTTTCTTT CASSSQGARGTEAFF
TRBD2 TRBJ2-5 - TRBV30 TGTTCCTACTCCGACCGCCGGCTAGCGGGGATCTCCCAGTACTTC CSYSDRRLAGISQYF
- TRBJ2-1 - TRBV11-3 TGTGCCAGCAGCTTAGCGGTCGCCAGGGAGCAGTTCTTC CASSLAVAREQFF
TRBD1 TRBJ1-4 - TRBV7-9 TGTGCCAGCAGCTTGGAGGGACAGATTAATGAAAAACTGTTTTTT CASSLEGQINEKLFF
- TRBJ2-6 - TRBV6-5 TGTGCCAGCAGGGTAGGGGGGAGTGGGGCCAACGTCCTGACTTTC CASRVGGSGANVLTF
- TRBJ1-2 - TRBV6-5 TGTGCCAGCAGTTTGGCAGAGGCTAACTATGGCTACACCTTC CASSLAEANYGYTF
- TRBJ1-1 - TRBV6-6 TGTGCCAGCAGCTATGACCCTGGGACCACTGAAGCTTTCTTT CASSYDPGTTEAFF
- TRBJ1-1 few TRBV6-9 TGTGCCAGCAGTTGTGACACTGAAGCTTTCTTT CASSCDTEAFF
- TRBJ2-3 - TRBV28 TGTGCCAGCAGTTTCCCTAGAGCGGGCGCAGATACGCAGTATTTT CASSFPRAGADTQYF
- TRBJ2-5 - TRBV30 TGTGCCTGGAGATTCCAAGAGACCCAGTACTTC CAWRFQETQYF
- TRBJ1-1 - TRBV15 TGTGCCACCAGCAGAGAAGGCACCTTCACTGAAGCTTTCTTT CATSREGTFTEAFF
TRBD1 TRBJ1-1 once TRBV4-3 TGCGCCAGCAGCGCACGACAGGGGGTTACTGAAGCTTTCTTT CASSARQGVTEAFF
TRBD1 TRBJ2-5 once TRBV7-7 TGTGCCAGCAGCCCGACAGGGGTAGCGGAGACCCAGTACTTC CASSPTGVAETQYF
- TRBJ1-6 few TRBV4-2 TGTGCCAGCAGCCAAGTTGGACCTTCTTTCTCACCCCTCCACTTT CASSQVGPSFSPLHF